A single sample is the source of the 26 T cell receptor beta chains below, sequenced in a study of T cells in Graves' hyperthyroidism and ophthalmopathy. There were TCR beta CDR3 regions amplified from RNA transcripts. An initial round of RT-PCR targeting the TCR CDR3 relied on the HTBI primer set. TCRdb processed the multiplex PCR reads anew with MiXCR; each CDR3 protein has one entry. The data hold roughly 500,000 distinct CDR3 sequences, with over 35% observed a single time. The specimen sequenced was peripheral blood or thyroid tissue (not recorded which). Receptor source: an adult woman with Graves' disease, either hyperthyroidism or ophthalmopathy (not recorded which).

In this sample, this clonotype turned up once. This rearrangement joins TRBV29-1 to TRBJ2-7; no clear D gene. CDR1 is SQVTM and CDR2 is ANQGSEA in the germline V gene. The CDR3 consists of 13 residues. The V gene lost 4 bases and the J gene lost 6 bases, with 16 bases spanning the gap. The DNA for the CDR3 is TGCAGCGTTGGTGGCTCCGTTCTTGGCGAGCAGTACTTC. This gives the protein CSVGGSVLGEQYF.

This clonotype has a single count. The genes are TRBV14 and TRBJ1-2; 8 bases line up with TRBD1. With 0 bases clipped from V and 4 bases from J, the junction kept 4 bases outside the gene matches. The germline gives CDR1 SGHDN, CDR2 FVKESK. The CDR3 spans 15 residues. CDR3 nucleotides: TGTGCCAGCAGCCAAGATTCAGGGGGCGGCTATGGCTACACCTTC. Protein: CASSQDSGGGYGYTF.

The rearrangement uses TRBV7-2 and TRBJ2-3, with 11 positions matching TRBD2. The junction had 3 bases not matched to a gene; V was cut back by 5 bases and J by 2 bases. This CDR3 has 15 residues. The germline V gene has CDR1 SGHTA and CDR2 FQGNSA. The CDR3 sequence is CASSRLAGITDTQYF. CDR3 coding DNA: TGTGCCAGCAGCAGACTAGCGGGAATCACAGATACGCAGTATTTT.

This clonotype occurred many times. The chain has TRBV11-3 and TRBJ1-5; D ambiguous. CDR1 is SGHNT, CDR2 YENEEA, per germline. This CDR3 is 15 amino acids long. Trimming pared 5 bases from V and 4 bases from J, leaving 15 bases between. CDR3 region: CASSQICQLNQPQHF. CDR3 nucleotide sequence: TGTGCCAGCAGCCAAATCTGCCAGCTGAATCAGCCCCAGCATTTT.

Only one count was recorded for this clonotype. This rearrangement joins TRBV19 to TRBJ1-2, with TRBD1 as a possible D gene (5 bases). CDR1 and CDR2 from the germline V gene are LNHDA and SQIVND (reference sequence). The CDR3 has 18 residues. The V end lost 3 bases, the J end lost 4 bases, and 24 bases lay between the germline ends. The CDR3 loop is CASSIKTSGRRGVYGYTF. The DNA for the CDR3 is TGTGCCAGTAGTATCAAGACTAGCGGGCGAAGGGGCGTCTATGGCTACACCTTC.

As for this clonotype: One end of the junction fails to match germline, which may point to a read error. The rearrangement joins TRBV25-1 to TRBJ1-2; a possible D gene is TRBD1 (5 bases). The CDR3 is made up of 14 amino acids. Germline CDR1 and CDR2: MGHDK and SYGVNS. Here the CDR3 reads CTSRDRQGTYGYTF. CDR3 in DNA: TGTACCAGCAGAGATAGGCAGGGTACCTATGGCTACACCTTC.

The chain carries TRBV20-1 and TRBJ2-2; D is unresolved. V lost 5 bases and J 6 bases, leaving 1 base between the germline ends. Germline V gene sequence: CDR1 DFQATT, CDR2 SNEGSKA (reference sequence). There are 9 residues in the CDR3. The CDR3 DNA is TGCAGTGCTTCCGGGGAGCTGTTTTTT. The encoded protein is CSASGELFF.

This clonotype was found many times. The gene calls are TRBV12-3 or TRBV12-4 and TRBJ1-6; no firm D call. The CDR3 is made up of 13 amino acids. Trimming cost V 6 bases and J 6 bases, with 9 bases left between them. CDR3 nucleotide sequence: TGTGCCAGCAGGTTGGACGGTAATTCACCCCTCCACTTT. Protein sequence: CASRLDGNSPLHF.

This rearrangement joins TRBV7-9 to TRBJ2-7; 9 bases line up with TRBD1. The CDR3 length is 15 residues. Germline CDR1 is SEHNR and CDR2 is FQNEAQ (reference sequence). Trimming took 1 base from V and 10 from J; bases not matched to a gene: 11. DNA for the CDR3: TGTGCCAGCAGCTTAGGACAGGCCGGGACAGGGAGTCAGTACTTC. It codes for CASSLGQAGTGSQYF.

Here the CDR3 reads CSARDSLQGNTEAFF. The DNA for the CDR3 is TGCAGTGCTAGGGACAGCCTCCAGGGGAACACTGAAGCTTTCTTT. The chain employs TRBV20-1 and TRBJ1-1; the D gene is possibly TRBD1 (6 bases). The CDR3 sequence is 15 residues long. Per the germline V gene, CDR1 is DFQATT and CDR2 is SNEGSKA (reference sequence). V lost 3 bases and J 1 base, leaving 15 bases between the germline ends.

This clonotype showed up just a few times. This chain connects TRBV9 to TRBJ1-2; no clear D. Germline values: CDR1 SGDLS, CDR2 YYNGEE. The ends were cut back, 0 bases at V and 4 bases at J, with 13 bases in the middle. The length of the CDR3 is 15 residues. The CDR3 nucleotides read TGTGCCAGCAGCGTAGGTTCAGGTTTGGTCTATGGCTACACCTTC. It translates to CASSVGSGLVYGYTF. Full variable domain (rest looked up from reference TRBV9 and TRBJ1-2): DSGVTQTPKHLITATGQRVTLRCSPRSGDLSVYWYQQSLDQGLQFLIQYYNGEERAKGNILERFSAQQFPDLHSELNLSSLELGDSALYFCASSVGSGLVYGYTFGSGTRLTVV.

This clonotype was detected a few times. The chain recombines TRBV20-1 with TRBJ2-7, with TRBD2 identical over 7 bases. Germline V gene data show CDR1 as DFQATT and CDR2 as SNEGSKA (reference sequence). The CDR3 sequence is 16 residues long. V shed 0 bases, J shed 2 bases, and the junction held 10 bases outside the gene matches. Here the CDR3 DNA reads TGCAGTGCTAGAGATCCAAGGAGCGGGAATCCCTACGAGCAGTACTTC. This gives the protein CSARDPRSGNPYEQYF.

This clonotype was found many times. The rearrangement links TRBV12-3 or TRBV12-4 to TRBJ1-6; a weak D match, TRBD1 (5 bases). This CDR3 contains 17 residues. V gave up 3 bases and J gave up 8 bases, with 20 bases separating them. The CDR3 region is CASSFGAPGEIHSPLHF. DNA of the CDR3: TGTGCCAGCAGTTTTGGGGCCCCCGGGGAGATTCATTCACCCCTCCACTTT.

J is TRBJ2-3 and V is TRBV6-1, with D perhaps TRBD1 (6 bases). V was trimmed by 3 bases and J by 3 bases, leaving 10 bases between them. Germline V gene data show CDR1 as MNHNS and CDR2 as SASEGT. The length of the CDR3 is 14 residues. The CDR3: CASSDGTRTDTQYF. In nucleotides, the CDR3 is TGTGCCAGCAGTGATGGGACACGGACAGATACGCAGTATTTT.

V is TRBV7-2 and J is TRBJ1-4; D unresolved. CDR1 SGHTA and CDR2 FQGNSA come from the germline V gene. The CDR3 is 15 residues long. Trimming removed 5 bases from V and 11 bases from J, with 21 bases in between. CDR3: CASSRTPGDLGKLFF. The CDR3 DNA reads TGTGCCAGCAGCCGGACCCCGGGCGACCTTGGGAAACTGTTTTTT.

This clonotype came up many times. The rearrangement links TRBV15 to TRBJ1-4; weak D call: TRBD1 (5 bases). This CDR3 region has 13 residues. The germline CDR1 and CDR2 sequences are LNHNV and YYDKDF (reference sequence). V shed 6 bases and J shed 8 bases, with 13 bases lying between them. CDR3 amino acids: CATRGPGGEKLFF. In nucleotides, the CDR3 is TGTGCCACCAGAGGCCCGGGGGGAGAAAAACTGTTTTTT.

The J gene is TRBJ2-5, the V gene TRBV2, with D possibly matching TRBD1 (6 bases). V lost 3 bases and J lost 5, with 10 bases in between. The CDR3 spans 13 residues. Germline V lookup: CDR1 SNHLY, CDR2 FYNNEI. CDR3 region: CASSEGDTETQYF. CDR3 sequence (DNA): TGTGCCAGCAGTGAGGGGGACACCGAGACCCAGTACTTC. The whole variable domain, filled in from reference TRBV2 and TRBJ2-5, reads EPEVTQTPSHQVTQMGQEVILRCVPISNHLYFYWYRQILGQKVEFLVSFYNNEISEKSEIFDDQFSVERPDGSNFTLKIRSTKLEDSAMYFCASSEGDTETQYFGPGTRLLVL.

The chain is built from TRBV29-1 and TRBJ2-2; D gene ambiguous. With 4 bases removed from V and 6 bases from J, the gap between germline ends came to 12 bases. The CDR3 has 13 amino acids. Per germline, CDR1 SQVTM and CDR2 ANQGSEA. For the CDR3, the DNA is TGCAGCGTTGTCACCGGAAACCCCGGGGAGCTGTTTTTT. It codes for CSVVTGNPGELFF.

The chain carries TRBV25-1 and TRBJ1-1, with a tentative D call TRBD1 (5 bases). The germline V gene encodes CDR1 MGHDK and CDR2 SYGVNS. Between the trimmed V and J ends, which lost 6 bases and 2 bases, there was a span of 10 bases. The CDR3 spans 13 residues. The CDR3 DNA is TGTGCCAGCAGGGCCGACAGAAACACTGAAGCTTTCTTT. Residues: CASRADRNTEAFF.

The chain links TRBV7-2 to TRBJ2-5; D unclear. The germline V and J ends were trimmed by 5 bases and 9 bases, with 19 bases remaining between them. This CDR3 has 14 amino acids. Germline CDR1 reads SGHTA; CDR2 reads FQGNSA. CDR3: CASSARTQPSSQYF. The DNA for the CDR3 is TGTGCCAGCAGCGCCCGGACCCAGCCTTCTTCCCAGTACTTC. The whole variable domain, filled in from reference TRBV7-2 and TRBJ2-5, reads GAGVSQSPSNKVTEKGKDVELRCDPISGHTALYWYRQSLGQGLEFLIYFQGNSAPDKSGLPSDRFSAERTGGSVSTLTIQRTQQEDSAVYLCASSARTQPSSQYFGPGTRLLVL.

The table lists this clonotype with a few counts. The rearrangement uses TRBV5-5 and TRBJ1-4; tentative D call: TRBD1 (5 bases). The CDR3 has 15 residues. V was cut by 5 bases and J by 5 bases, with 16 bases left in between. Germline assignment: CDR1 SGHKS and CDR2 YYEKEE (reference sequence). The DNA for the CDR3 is TGTGCCAGCAGTGCCCAGGGCTCAAGAAATGAAAAACTGTTTTTT. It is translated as CASSAQGSRNEKLFF.

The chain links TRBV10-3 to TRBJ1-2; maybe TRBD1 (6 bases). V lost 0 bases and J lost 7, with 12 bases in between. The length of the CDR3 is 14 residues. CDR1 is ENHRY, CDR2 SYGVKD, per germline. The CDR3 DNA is TGTGCCATCAGTGAGTCGAAAGGAGGGGGTGGCTACACCTTC. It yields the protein CAISESKGGGGYTF.

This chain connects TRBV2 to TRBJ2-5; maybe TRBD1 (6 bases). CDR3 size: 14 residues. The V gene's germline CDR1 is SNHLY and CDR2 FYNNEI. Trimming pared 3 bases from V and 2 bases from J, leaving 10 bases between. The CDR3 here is CASSDRTVQETQYF. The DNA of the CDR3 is TGTGCCAGCAGTGATCGGACAGTTCAAGAGACCCAGTACTTC.

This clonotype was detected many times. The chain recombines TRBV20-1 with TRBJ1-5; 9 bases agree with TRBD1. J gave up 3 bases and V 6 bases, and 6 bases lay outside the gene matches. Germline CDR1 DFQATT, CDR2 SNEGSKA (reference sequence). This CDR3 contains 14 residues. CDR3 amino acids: CSARDRADNQPQHF. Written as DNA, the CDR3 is TGCAGTGCCCGGGACAGGGCCGACAATCAGCCCCAGCATTTT.

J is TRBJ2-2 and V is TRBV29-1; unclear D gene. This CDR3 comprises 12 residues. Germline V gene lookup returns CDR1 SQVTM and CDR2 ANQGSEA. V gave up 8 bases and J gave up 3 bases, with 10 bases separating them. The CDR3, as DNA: TGCAGCTTCGCCCAGTACACCGGGGAGCTGTTTTTT. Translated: CSFAQYTGELFF.

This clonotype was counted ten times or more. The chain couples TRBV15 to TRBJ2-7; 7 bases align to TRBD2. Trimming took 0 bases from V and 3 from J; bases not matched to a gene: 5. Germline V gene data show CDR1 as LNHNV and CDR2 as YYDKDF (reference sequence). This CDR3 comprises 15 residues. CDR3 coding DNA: TGTGCCACCAGCAGAGATTGGGGCGGGAGCTACGAGCAGTACTTC. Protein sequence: CATSRDWGGSYEQYF.